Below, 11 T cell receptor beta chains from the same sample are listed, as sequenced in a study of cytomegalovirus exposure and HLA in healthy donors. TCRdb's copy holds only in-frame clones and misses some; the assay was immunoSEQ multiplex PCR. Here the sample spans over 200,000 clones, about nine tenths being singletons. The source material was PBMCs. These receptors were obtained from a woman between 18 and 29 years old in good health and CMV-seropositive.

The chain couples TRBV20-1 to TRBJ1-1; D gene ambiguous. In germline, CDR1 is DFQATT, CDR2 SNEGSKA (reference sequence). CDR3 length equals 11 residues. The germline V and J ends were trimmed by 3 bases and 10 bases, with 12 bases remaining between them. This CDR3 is CSARLSAGAFF. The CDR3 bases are TGCAGTGCTAGGCTATCTGCCGGAGCTTTCTTT.

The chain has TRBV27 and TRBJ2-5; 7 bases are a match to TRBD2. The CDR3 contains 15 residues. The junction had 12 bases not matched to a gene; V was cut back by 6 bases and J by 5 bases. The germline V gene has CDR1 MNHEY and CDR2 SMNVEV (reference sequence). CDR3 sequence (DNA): TGTGCCAGCAGCTCCCGCGGGAGTGCGGAGGAGACCCAGTACTTC. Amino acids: CASSSRGSAEETQYF.

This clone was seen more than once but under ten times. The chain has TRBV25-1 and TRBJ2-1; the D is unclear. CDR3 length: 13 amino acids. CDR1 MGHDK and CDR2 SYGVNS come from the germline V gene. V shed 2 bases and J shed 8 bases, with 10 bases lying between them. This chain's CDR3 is CASSEPKLDEQFF. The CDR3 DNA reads TGTGCCAGCAGTGAACCCAAATTAGATGAGCAGTTCTTC. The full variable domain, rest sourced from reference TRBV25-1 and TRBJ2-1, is EADIYQTPRYLVIGTGKKITLECSQTMGHDKMYWYQQDPGMELHLIHYSYGVNSTEKGDLSSESTVSRIRTEHFPLTLESARPSHTSQYLCASSEPKLDEQFFGPGTRLTVL.

The CDR3 DNA reads as TGTGCCAGCAGTTCTCATAGTGCTAGGGAGCAGTACTTC. It encodes CASSSHSAREQYF. This sequence joins TRBV27 and TRBJ2-7; D call uncertain. Trimming took 4 bases from V and 7 from J, leaving 14 bases between them. CDR3 length: 13 residues. Germline loops: CDR1 MNHEY, CDR2 SMNVEV (reference sequence).

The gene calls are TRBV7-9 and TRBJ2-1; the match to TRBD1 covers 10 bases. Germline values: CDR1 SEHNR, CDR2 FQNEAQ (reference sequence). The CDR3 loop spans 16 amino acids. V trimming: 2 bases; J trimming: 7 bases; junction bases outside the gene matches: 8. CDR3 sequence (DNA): TGTGCCAGCAGCTTACTCGGACAGGGGGGTTTGAATGAGCAGTTCTTC. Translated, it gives CASSLLGQGGLNEQFF.

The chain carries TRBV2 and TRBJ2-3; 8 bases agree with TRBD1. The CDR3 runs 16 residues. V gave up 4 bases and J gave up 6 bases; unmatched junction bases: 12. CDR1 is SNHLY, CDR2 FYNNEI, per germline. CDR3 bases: TGTGCCAGCAGTGGTGTGCACAGGGGGTTCAAGGATACGCAGTATTTT. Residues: CASSGVHRGFKDTQYF.

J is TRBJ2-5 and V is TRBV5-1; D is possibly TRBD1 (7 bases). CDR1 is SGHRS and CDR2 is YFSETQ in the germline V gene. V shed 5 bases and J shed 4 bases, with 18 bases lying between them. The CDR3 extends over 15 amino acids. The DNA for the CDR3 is TGCGCCAGCAGTAAGGAGGGGGCGCCCGGAGAGACCCAGTACTTC. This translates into CASSKEGAPGETQYF.

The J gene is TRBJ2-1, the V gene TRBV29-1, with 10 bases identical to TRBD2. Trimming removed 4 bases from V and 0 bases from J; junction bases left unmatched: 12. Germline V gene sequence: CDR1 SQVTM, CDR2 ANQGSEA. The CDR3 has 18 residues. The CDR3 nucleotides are TGCAGCGTTGTGATGTTTTGGACTAGCGGTAGCTCCTACAATGAGCAGTTCTTC. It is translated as CSVVMFWTSGSSYNEQFF.

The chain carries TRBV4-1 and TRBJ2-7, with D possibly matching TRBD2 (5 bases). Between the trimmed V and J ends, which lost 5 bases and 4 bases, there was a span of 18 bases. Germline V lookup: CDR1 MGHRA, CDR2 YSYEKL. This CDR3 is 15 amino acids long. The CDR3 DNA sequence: TGCGCCAGCAGCGAGAGCCGAGGTGGAGGTTACGAGCAGTACTTC. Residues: CASSESRGGGYEQYF.

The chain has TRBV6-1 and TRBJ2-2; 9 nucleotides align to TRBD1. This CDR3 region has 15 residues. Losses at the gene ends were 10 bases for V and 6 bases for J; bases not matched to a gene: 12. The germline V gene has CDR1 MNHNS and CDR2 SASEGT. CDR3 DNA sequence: TGTGCCATTAGATACACAGGGGGCTCGCCCGGGGAGCTGTTTTTT. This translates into CAIRYTGGSPGELFF.

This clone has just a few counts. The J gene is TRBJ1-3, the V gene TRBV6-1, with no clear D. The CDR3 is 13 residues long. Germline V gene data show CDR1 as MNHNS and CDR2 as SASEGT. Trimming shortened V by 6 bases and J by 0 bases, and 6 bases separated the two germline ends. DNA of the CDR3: TGTGCCAGCAGGGACTACTCTGGAAACACCATATATTTT. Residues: CASRDYSGNTIYF.